The present T cell receptor (beta chain) was sequenced within a study of CD8 T cells in ankylosing spondylitis. Each CDR3 protein gets one entry after TCRdb re-called the 5' RACE reads with MiXCR. Seen here are about 250,000 distinct CDR3 sequences, 18% observed once, and the top ten hold around a third. V was pared by 7 bases and J by 4 bases, with 6 bases of the junction left unmatched. There are 13 residues in the CDR3. Germline loops: CDR1 MNHNS, CDR2 SASEGT. The chain carries TRBV6-1 and TRBJ2-7; 8 bases map to TRBD1. This TCR came from a male donor with ankylosing spondylitis or in good health (not recorded which). Input material: blood, either unsorted or a sorted T cell fraction (not recorded which). Here the CDR3 DNA reads TGTGCCAGCACCCCAGGGGGCCAGTACGAGCAGTACTTC. Its protein is CASTPGGQYEQYF.